One sample yielded the 22 T cell receptor beta chains listed below, sequenced in a study of CD8 T cells in Susac syndrome. RNA, at about 0.5 to 1 ug, was reverse transcribed with random hexamers. TCRdb recomputed calls from the immunoSEQ multiplex PCR reads with MiXCR, one row per CDR3 protein. The sample lists roughly 150,000 distinct CDR3 sequences, less than 97% occurring once. The sequenced material came from CD8+ T cells from PBMCs. The source is a human donor with multiple sclerosis.

The rearrangement links TRBV3-1 to TRBJ2-3, with TRBD2 identical over 11 bases. Germline V gene sequence: CDR1 LGHDT, CDR2 YNNKEL (reference sequence). J gave up 2 bases and V 4 bases, and 8 bases lay outside the gene matches. The CDR3 totals 17 residues. Here the CDR3 DNA reads TGTGCCAGCAGCCCCCCGGGACTAGCGGATTACACAGATACGCAGTATTTT. Amino acid sequence: CASSPPGLADYTDTQYF.

The chain combines TRBV6-5 with TRBJ1-2; D uncertain. Germline-derived CDR1 and CDR2 are MNHEY and SVGAGI. Trimming took 0 bases from V and 2 from J, leaving 7 bases between them. The CDR3 contains 14 residues. The DNA for the CDR3 is TGTGCCAGCAGTTACTCGAGCAGAAACTATGGCTACACCTTC. It translates to CASSYSSRNYGYTF.

The V call is TRBV29-1, the J call TRBJ1-1; 8 bases match TRBD1. In germline, CDR1 is SQVTM, CDR2 ANQGSEA. Trimming removed 3 bases from V and 1 base from J; junction bases left unmatched: 7. The CDR3 runs 15 residues. The CDR3 DNA follows: TGCAGCGTTGAGGGGACAGGCACACCGAACACTGAAGCTTTCTTT. Its translation is CSVEGTGTPNTEAFF.

V gene TRBV13 combines with J gene TRBJ1-1, with a possible D match to TRBD1 (6 bases). V dropped 4 bases and J dropped 5 bases, with 17 bases sitting between them. The CDR3 spans 15 residues. Germline assignment: CDR1 PRHDT and CDR2 FYEKMQ (reference sequence). CDR3 loop: CASSSTTGLRTEAFF. The CDR3 DNA is TGTGCCAGCAGCTCAACTACAGGGTTGCGGACTGAAGCTTTCTTT.

The chain carries TRBV3-1 and TRBJ2-3; no clear D. The CDR3 has 14 residues. Germline lookup yields CDR1 LGHDT and CDR2 YNNKEL (reference sequence). Trimming removed 2 bases from V and 4 bases from J, with 10 bases in between. The CDR3 loop reads CASSQIALPDTQYF. CDR3 coding DNA: TGTGCCAGCAGCCAAATTGCACTCCCAGATACGCAGTATTTT.

This clonotype was observed a single time. The chain is built from TRBV3-1 and TRBJ2-7; TRBD2 is a possible D gene (5 bases). The V end was cut by 4 bases, the J end by 3 bases, with 13 bases between. CDR1 is LGHDT, CDR2 YNNKEL, per germline (reference sequence). The CDR3 is 14 amino acids. The CDR3 region is CASSPQLGLYEQYV. As DNA, the CDR3 is TGTGCCAGCAGCCCCCAACTAGGCCTCTACGAGCAGTACGTC.

The gene calls are TRBV21-1 and TRBJ1-2; the DNA was not used to check the table's D call, TRBD1. TRBV21-1 is designated a pseudogene. This CDR3 has 14 amino acids. This chain's CDR3 is CASSPRVQNYGYTF. Here the CDR3 DNA reads TGTGCCAGCAGCCCCCGGGTACAGAACTATGGCTACACCTTC.

The rearrangement uses TRBV3-1 and TRBJ2-3, with 8 bases fitting TRBD2. The CDR3 consists of 16 residues. Per germline, CDR1 LGHDT and CDR2 YNNKEL (reference sequence). Trimming took 4 bases from V and 3 from J; bases not matched to a gene: 9. CDR3 nucleotide sequence: TGTGCCAGCAGCCCGCAACGGGGGGGCGGGACAGATACGCAGTATTTT. Protein sequence: CASSPQRGGGTDTQYF.

A single count supports this clonotype. The chain joins TRBV5-6 to TRBJ1-2; a weak D match, TRBD1 (6 bases). Germline V gene lookup returns CDR1 SGHDT and CDR2 YYEEEE. CDR3 length: 16 amino acids. V dropped 0 bases and J dropped 4 bases, with 16 bases sitting between them. CDR3 sequence: CASSLGGSTGFYGYTF. Written as DNA, the CDR3 is TGTGCCAGCAGCTTGGGGGGATCGACAGGCTTCTATGGCTACACCTTC.

This chain joins TRBV7-9 and TRBJ2-1; D unclear. The ends were cut back, 0 bases at V and 8 bases at J, with 14 bases in the middle. The CDR3 is 15 residues long. Germline V gene lookup returns CDR1 SEHNR and CDR2 FQNEAQ (reference sequence). DNA for the CDR3: TGTGCCAGCAGCTTAGCTGTTCAAGGGTGGGATGAGCAGTTCTTC. Translating it yields CASSLAVQGWDEQFF.

The rearrangement uses TRBV19 and TRBJ2-6; 10 bases are shared with TRBD1. V shed 5 bases and J 4 bases; nucleotides not matched to a gene: 14. The CDR3 sequence is 19 residues long. Germline V gives CDR1 LNHDA, CDR2 SQIVND (reference sequence). The CDR3 region has the DNA TGTGCCAGTAGTTCCCGACGGGGACAGGGGATAGGAGGGGCCAACGTCCTGACTTTC. Its protein product is CASSSRRGQGIGGANVLTF.

V usage is TRBV20-1 and J usage is TRBJ2-7; tentatively, D is TRBD1 (5 bases). Per the germline V gene, CDR1 is DFQATT and CDR2 is SNEGSKA (reference sequence). The V and J ends lost 0 bases and 0 bases respectively, with 12 bases between them. This CDR3 contains 15 residues. DNA of the CDR3: TGCAGTGCTAGAGATCGTGGCAGGGCCTCCTACGAGCAGTACTTC. It translates to CSARDRGRASYEQYF.

The chain uses TRBV29-1 and TRBJ2-2, with D hard to call. This CDR3 is built from 13 residues. In germline, CDR1 is SQVTM, CDR2 ANQGSEA. V lost 1 base and J lost 6, with 9 bases in between. The DNA of the CDR3 is TGCAGCGTTGAAGGGACGTATGCCGGGGAGCTGTTTTTT. Protein: CSVEGTYAGELFF.

This chain links TRBV20-1 with TRBJ2-2, with D tentatively TRBD2 (6 bases). CDR1 is DFQATT and CDR2 is SNEGSKA in the germline V gene (reference sequence). With 0 bases removed from V and 7 bases from J, the gap between germline ends came to 15 bases. There are 15 residues in the CDR3. The CDR3 loop reads CSARERGALGGELFF. CDR3 nucleotide sequence: TGCAGTGCTAGAGAGCGGGGCGCTCTGGGCGGGGAGCTGTTTTTT.

The chain's CDR3 is CSVIAGTGVNTEAFF. DNA for the CDR3: TGCAGCGTTATAGCCGGGACAGGGGTGAACACTGAAGCTTTCTTT. The J gene is TRBJ1-1, the V gene TRBV29-1; 10 bases match TRBD1. The CDR3 is 15 residues long. Per germline, CDR1 SQVTM and CDR2 ANQGSEA. V shed 5 bases, J shed 0 bases, and the junction held 6 bases outside the gene matches.

The chain links TRBV12-3 or TRBV12-4 to TRBJ1-1; D remains unclear. V was clipped by 1 base and J by 3 bases, with 6 bases between them. CDR3 length equals 13 residues. This CDR3 is CASSLGEYTEAFF. The CDR3, as DNA: TGTGCCAGCAGTTTAGGAGAATACACTGAAGCTTTCTTT.

The chain couples TRBV3-1 to TRBJ2-1, with D unresolved. The CDR3 length is 16 residues. Germline V CDR1 and CDR2: LGHDT, YNNKEL (reference sequence). The germline V and J ends were trimmed by 0 bases and 0 bases, with 9 bases remaining between them. CDR3: CASSQEGYISYNEQFF. The CDR3 DNA follows: TGTGCCAGCAGCCAAGAGGGCTACATCTCCTACAATGAGCAGTTCTTC.

The V and J genes are TRBV2 and TRBJ2-3; maybe TRBD1 (5 bases). Germline assignment: CDR1 SNHLY and CDR2 FYNNEI. V lost 4 bases to trimming and J lost 4 bases, with 6 bases between them. There are 12 residues in the CDR3. This chain's CDR3 is CASSGQPDTQYF. The DNA for the CDR3 is TGTGCCAGCAGTGGACAGCCAGATACGCAGTATTTT. Full variable domain (missing parts from reference TRBV2 and TRBJ2-3): EPEVTQTPSHQVTQMGQEVILRCVPISNHLYFYWYRQILGQKVEFLVSFYNNEISEKSEIFDDQFSVERPDGSNFTLKIRSTKLEDSAMYFCASSGQPDTQYFGPGTRLTVL.

The chain combines TRBV5-6 with TRBJ1-5; D ambiguous. Germline-derived CDR1 and CDR2 are SGHDT and YYEEEE. This CDR3 has 14 residues. V lost 1 base and J lost 3, with 8 bases in between. CDR3 amino acids: CASSLPSDNQPQHF. The CDR3 coding sequence is TGTGCCAGCAGCTTGCCGTCAGACAATCAGCCCCAGCATTTT.

This chain joins TRBV6-5 and TRBJ1-2; 10 nucleotides match TRBD1. V lost 1 base and J lost 7; bases outside the gene matches: 3. The CDR3 spans 14 residues. Germline values: CDR1 MNHEY, CDR2 SVGAGI. In DNA form, the CDR3 reads TGTGCCAGCAGTTACTTGGGACAGGGGAGTGGCTACACCTTC. This gives the protein CASSYLGQGSGYTF.

This clonotype was found once. The chain carries TRBV30 and TRBJ2-7; weak D call: TRBD2 (6 bases). Germline CDR1 and CDR2: GTSNPN and SVGIG (reference sequence). This CDR3 is 13 amino acids long. Trimming shortened V by 3 bases and J by 3 bases, and 12 bases separated the two germline ends. The CDR3 loop is CAWRVFGGYEQYV. The CDR3 region has the DNA TGTGCCTGGAGGGTATTCGGGGGCTACGAGCAGTACGTC.

This clonotype was found a few times. CDR3 DNA: TGTGCCAGCAGCTTTAGCGGGGGGGAGTTCTACGAGCAGTACGTC. It yields the protein CASSFSGGEFYEQYV. The V call is TRBV7-2, the J call TRBJ2-7; TRBD2 matches at 11 bases. The V gene end was trimmed by 3 bases and the J gene end by 3 bases; junction bases not matched to a gene: 4. CDR1 and CDR2 from the germline V gene are SGHTA and FQGNSA. The CDR3 totals 15 residues.